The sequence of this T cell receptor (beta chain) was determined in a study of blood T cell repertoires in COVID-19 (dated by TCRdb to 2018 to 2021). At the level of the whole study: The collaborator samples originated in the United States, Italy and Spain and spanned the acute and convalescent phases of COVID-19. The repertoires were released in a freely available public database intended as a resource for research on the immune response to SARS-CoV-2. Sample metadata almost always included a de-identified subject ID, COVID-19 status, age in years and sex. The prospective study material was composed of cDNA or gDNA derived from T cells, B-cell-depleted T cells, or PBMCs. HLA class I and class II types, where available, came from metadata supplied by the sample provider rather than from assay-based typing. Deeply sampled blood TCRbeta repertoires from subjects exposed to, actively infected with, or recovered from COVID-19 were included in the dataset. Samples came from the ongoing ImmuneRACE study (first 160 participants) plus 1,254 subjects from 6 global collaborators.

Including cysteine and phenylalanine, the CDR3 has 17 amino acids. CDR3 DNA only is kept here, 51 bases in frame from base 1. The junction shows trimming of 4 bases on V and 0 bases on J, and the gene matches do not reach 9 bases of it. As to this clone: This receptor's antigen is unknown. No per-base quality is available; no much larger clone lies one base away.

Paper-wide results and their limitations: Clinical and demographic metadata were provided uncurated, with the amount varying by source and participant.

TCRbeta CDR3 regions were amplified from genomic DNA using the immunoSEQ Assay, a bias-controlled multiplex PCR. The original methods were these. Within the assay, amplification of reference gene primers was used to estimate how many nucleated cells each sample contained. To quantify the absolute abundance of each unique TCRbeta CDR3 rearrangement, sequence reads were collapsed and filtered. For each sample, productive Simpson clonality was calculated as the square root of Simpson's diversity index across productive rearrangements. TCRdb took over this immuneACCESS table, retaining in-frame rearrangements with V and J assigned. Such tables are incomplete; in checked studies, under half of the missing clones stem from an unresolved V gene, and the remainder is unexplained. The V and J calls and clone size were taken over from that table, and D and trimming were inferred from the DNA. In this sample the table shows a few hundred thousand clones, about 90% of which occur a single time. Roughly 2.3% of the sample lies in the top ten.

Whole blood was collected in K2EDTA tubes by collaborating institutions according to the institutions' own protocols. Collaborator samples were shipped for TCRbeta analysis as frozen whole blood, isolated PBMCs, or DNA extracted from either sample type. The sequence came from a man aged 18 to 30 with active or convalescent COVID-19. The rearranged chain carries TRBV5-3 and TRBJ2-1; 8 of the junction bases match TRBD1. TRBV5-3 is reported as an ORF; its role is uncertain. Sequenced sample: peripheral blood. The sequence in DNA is TGTGCCAGAAGCCCCTGCCGGACAGGGAGCTCCTACAATGAGCAGTTCTTC. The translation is CARSPCRTGSSYNEQFF.